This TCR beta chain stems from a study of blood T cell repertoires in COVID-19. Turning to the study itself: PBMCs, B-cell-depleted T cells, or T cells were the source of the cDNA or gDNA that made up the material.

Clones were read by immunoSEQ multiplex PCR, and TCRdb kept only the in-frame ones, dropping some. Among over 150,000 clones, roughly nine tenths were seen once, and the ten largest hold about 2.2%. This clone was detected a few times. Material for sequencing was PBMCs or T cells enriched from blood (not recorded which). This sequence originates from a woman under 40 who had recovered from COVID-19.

CDR3 DNA: TGTGCCAGCAGCAAGGGACAGGGGAGCTCTGGAAACACCATATATTTT. Its protein product is CASSKGQGSSGNTIYF. The chain combines TRBV9 with TRBJ1-3; 10 nucleotides align to TRBD1. The germline V gene encodes CDR1 SGDLS and CDR2 YYNGEE. The trim removed 4 bases at V and 0 bases at J, leaving 4 bases unmatched. The CDR3 contains 16 residues. Filled out from reference TRBV9 and TRBJ1-3, the complete variable domain reads DSGVTQTPKHLITATGQRVTLRCSPRSGDLSVYWYQQSLDQGLQFLIQYYNGEERAKGNILERFSAQQFPDLHSELNLSSLELGDSALYFCASSKGQGSSGNTIYFGEGSWLTVV.